Listed below are T cell receptor beta chains from one sample, sequenced in a study of cytomegalovirus exposure and HLA in healthy donors. Libraries were prepared by immunoSEQ multiplex PCR; TCRdb keeps only in-frame clonotypes and omits some of them. The table shows fewer than 150,000 clones, with 85% occurring only once. Sequencing was performed on PBMCs. These receptors were collected from a woman in her twenties or thirties in good health and CMV-seropositive. The CDR3 runs from the conserved cysteine through the conserved F or W. The D gene is left open where the match is weak. A clone size is listed for some rows: how often the clone was seen (once, few, many), or a class if it is expanded.

clone_size j_call v_call d_call cdr3_aa cdr3_nt
NA TRBJ2-7 TRBV29-1 NA CSVDYSYEQYF TGCAGCGTTGATTACTCCTACGAGCAGTACTTC
NA TRBJ1-1 TRBV7-9 NA CSSSSQGGAFF TGTTCCAGCAGCTCACAGGGAGGGGCTTTCTTT
NA TRBJ2-7 TRBV19 TRBD1 CASSEGTGDYEQYF TGTGCCAGTAGTGAGGGGACAGGGGACTACGAGCAGTACTTC
once TRBJ2-3 TRBV10-3 NA CAISDDAGRWDTQYF TGTGCCATCAGTGACGACGCGGGCCGATGGGATACGCAGTATTTT
NA TRBJ2-7 TRBV4-1 TRBD2 CASSLEREGRYEQYF TGCGCCAGCAGCCTAGAGCGGGAGGGCCGCTACGAGCAGTACTTC
NA TRBJ1-1 TRBV19 NA CASSRLRVINYTEAFF TGTGCCAGTAGCCGTCTTCGGGTCATTAACTACACTGAAGCTTTCTTT
once TRBJ2-1 TRBV2 TRBD1 CASLRTGESNEQFF TGTGCCAGCCTCCGGACAGGAGAGAGTAATGAGCAGTTCTTC
NA TRBJ2-3 TRBV18 NA CASSLLPATDTQYF TGTGCCAGCTCACTACTGCCCGCCACAGATACGCAGTATTTT
NA TRBJ2-5 TRBV9 TRBD2 CASSETSGGAGGETQYF TGTGCCAGCAGCGAGACTAGCGGGGGGGCAGGCGGGGAGACCCAGTACTTC
NA TRBJ1-6 TRBV9 NA CASSVGTIGVSPLHF TGTGCCAGCAGCGTAGGAACGATCGGTGTTTCACCCCTCCACTTT
NA TRBJ2-7 TRBV4-1 TRBD1 CASSYGQGSYEQYF TGCGCCAGCAGCTACGGACAGGGCTCCTACGAGCAGTACTTC
once TRBJ2-3 TRBV6-5 TRBD2 CASSYKREGPTDTQYF TGTGCCAGCAGTTATAAGCGGGAGGGCCCCACAGATACGCAGTATTTT
NA TRBJ2-3 TRBV19 TRBD1 CATRGPGFADRGTDTQYF TGTGCCACTCGGGGCCCGGGTTTTGCCGACAGGGGCACAGATACGCAGTATTTT
NA TRBJ2-5 TRBV30 TRBD2 CAWSVETSGLQEAQYF TGTGCCTGGAGTGTAGAGACTAGCGGCCTGCAAGAGGCCCAGTACTTC
NA TRBJ2-7 TRBV19 NA CASSSGLGSYEQYF TGTGCCAGTAGTTCAGGGTTAGGGTCCTACGAGCAGTACTTC
NA TRBJ2-5 TRBV10-3 TRBD2 CAISVSSGGQETQYF TGTGCCATCAGTGTGTCTAGCGGAGGGCAAGAGACCCAGTACTTC
NA TRBJ1-1 TRBV18 NA CASSPGPRKGTEAFF TGTGCCAGCTCACCTGGCCCAAGGAAGGGGACTGAAGCTTTCTTT
NA TRBJ1-4 TRBV4-1 NA CASSQEGTVYATNEKLFF TGCGCCAGCAGCCAAGAAGGAACAGTCTACGCAACTAATGAAAAACTGTTTTTT
NA TRBJ2-1 TRBV6-4 NA CASSTIFGEQFF TGTGCCAGCAGTACAATATTCGGGGAGCAGTTCTTC
NA TRBJ2-7 TRBV6-1 NA CASRVNLYEQYF TGTGCCAGCAGGGTCAATCTATACGAGCAGTACTTC
NA TRBJ2-7 TRBV5-6 NA CASSWSSYEQYF TGTGCCAGCAGCTGGAGCTCCTACGAGCAGTACTTC
NA TRBJ1-1 TRBV9 NA CASSGYPTGSAEAFF TGTGCCAGCAGCGGGTACCCGACAGGCAGCGCTGAAGCTTTCTTT
NA TRBJ2-5 TRBV13 NA CASSLLGIDETQYF TGTGCCAGCAGCTTACTCGGGATCGATGAGACCCAGTACTTC
once TRBJ2-7 TRBV7-9 NA CSSSSPGYEQYF TGTTCCAGCAGCTCTCCAGGGTACGAGCAGTACTTC
NA TRBJ1-1 TRBV7-9 TRBD1 CASSLGRTGDDTEAFF TGTGCCAGCAGCTTAGGGCGGACAGGGGATGACACTGAAGCTTTCTTT
NA TRBJ2-5 TRBV2 NA CASTLNRETQYF TGTGCCAGCACCCTAAACCGTGAGACCCAGTACTTC
NA TRBJ1-1 TRBV6-1 NA CASSEWRSNTEAFF TGTGCCAGCAGTGAGTGGCGGTCGAACACTGAAGCTTTCTTT
NA TRBJ2-1 TRBV9 TRBD2 CASSKTSGDNEQFF TGTGCCAGCAGCAAGACTAGCGGGGACAATGAGCAGTTCTTC
NA TRBJ2-1 TRBV7-9 TRBD2 CAGRGLAGDNEQFF TGTGCCGGCCGTGGACTAGCGGGAGATAATGAGCAGTTCTTC
many TRBJ1-2 TRBV7-8 TRBD1 CASSDADRDYTF TGTGCCAGCAGCGATGCAGACAGGGACTACACCTTC
once TRBJ1-6 TRBV11-2 NA CASSEGGGPYSPLHF TGTGCCAGCAGCGAGGGGGGGGGCCCGTATTCACCCCTCCACTTT
NA TRBJ2-7 TRBV5-1 TRBD1 CASTRDSLSDEQYF TGCGCCAGCACACGGGACAGCTTGAGCGACGAGCAGTACTTC
NA TRBJ2-4 TRBV28 NA CASSLTLAKNIQYF TGTGCCAGCAGTTTAACTTTAGCCAAAAACATTCAGTACTTC
NA TRBJ2-3 TRBV5-1 NA CASSLDGSADTQYF TGCGCCAGCAGCTTGGACGGGAGCGCAGATACGCAGTATTTT
NA TRBJ1-1 TRBV6-1 NA CAISERIDTGQNTEAFF TGTGCCATCAGTGAACGGATTGACACAGGCCAGAACACTGAAGCTTTCTTT
few TRBJ2-6 TRBV7-9 NA CASSLGQSLTGANVLTF TGTGCCAGCAGCTTAGGACAGTCTTTAACTGGGGCCAACGTCCTGACTTTC
few TRBJ1-3 TRBV29-1 NA CSVQEGPAGNTIYF TGCAGCGTTCAGGAGGGGCCGGCTGGAAACACCATATATTTT